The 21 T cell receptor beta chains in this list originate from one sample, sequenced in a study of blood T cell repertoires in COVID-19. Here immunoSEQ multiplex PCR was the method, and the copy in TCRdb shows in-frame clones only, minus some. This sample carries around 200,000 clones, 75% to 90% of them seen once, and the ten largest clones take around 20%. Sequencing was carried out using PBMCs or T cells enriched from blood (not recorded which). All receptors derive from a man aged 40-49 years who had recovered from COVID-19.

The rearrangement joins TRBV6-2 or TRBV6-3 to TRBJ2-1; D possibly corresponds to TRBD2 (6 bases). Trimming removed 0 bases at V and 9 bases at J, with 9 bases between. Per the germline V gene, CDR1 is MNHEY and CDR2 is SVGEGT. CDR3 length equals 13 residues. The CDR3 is CASSYSPTSEQFF. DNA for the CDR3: TGTGCCAGCAGTTACTCGCCGACTAGTGAGCAGTTCTTC.

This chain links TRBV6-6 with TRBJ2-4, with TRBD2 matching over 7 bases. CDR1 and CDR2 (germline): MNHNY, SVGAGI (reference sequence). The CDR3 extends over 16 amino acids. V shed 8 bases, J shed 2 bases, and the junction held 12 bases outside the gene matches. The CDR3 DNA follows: TGTGCCAGCGGCCTCGGGGGGAGGGGCACCAAAAACATTCAGTACTTC. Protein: CASGLGGRGTKNIQYF.

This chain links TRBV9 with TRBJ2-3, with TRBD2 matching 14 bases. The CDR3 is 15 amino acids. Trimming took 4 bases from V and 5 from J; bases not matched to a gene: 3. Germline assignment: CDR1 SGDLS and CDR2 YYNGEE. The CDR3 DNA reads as TGTGCCAGCAGCTGGGGACTAGCGGGAGAAGATACGCAGTATTTT. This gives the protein CASSWGLAGEDTQYF.

The CDR3 here is CASSHDPANYGYTF. The CDR3 nucleotides read TGTGCCAGCAGCCATGATCCAGCTAACTATGGCTACACCTTC. The chain is built from TRBV4-2 and TRBJ1-2; the D is unclear. The CDR3 has 14 amino acids. Germline CDR1 reads LGHNA; CDR2 reads YNFKEQ. V dropped 3 bases and J dropped 0 bases, with 8 bases sitting between them.

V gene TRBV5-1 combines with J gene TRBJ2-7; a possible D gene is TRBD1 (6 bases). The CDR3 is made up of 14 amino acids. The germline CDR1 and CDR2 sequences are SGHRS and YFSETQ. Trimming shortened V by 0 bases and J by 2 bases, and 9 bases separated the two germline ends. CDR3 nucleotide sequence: TGCGCCAGCAGCTTGGCAGGGGTCGCCTACGAGCAGTACTTC. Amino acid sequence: CASSLAGVAYEQYF. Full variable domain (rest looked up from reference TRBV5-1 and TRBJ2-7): KAGVTQTPRYLIKTRGQQVTLSCSPISGHRSVSWYQQTPGQGLQFLFEYFSETQRNKGNFPGRFSGRQFSNSRSEMNVSTLELGDSALYLCASSLAGVAYEQYFGPGTRLTVT.

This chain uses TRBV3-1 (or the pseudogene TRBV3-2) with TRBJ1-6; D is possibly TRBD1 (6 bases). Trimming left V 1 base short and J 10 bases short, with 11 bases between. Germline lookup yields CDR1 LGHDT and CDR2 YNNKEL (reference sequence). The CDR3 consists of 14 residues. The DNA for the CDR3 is TGTGCCAGCAGCCAAGTGGGGGGGCGATCACCCCTCCACTTT. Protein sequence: CASSQVGGRSPLHF.

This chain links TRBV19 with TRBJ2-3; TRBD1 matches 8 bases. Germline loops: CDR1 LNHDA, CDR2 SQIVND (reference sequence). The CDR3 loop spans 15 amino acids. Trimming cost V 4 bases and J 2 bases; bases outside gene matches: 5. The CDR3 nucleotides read TGTGCCAGTAGTAACTGGGACAGGAACACAGATACGCAGTATTTT. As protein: CASSNWDRNTDTQYF.

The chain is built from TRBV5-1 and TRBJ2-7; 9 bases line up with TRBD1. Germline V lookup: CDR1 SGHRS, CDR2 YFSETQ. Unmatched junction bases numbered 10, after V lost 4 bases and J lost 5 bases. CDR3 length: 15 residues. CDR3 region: CASSPGGTGHNEQYF. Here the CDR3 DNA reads TGCGCCAGCAGCCCTGGAGGGACAGGGCACAACGAGCAGTACTTC.

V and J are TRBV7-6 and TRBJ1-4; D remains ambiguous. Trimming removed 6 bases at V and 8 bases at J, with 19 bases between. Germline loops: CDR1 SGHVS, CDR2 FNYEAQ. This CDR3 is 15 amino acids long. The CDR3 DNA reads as TGTGCCAGCAGTCCGGGCCCACCACGCGGGGAAAAACTGTTTTTT. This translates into CASSPGPPRGEKLFF.

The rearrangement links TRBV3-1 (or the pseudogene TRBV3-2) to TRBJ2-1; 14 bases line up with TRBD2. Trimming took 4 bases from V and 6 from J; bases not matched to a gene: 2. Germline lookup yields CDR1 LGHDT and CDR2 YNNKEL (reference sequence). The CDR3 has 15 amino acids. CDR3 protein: CASSLGTSGSNEQFF. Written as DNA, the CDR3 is TGTGCCAGCAGCCTAGGGACTAGCGGGAGCAATGAGCAGTTCTTC.

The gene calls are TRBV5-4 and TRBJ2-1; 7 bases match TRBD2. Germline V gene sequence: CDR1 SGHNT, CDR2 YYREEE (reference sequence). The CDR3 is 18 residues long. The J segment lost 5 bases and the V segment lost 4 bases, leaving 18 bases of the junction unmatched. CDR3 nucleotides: TGTGCCAGCAGCCCCCGTGGGAGGGGAGCATCCGCACACAATGAGCAGTTCTTC. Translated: CASSPRGRGASAHNEQFF.

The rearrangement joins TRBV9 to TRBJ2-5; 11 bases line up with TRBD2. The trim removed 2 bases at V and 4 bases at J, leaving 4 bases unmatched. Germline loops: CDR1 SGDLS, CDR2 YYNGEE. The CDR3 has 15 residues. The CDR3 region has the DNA TGTGCCAGCAGCGTTAGCGGGAGGGCCTTAGAGACCCAGTACTTC. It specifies CASSVSGRALETQYF.

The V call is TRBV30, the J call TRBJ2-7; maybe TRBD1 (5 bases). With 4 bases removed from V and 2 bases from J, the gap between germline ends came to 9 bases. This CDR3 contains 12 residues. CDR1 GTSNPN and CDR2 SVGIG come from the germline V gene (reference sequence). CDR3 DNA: TGTGCCTGGAACCCAGGGACCTACGAGCAGTACTTC. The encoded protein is CAWNPGTYEQYF. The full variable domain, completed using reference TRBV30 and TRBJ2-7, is SQTIHQWPATLVQPVGSPLSLECTVEGTSNPNLYWYRQAAGRGLQLLFYSVGIGQISSEVPQNLSASRPQDRQFILSSKKLLLSDSGFYLCAWNPGTYEQYFGPGTRLTVT.

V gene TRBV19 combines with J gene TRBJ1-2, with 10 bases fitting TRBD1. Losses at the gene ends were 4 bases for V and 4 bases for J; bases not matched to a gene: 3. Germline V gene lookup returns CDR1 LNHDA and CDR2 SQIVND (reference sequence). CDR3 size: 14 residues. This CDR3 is CASSRQGAFYGYTF. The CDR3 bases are TGTGCCAGTAGTAGACAGGGGGCCTTCTATGGCTACACCTTC.

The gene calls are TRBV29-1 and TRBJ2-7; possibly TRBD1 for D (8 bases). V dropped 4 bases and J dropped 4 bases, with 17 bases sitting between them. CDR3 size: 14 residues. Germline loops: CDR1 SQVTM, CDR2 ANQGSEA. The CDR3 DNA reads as TGCAGCGTTGCCCAGCGGGACAGGACATACGAGCAGTACTTC. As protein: CSVAQRDRTYEQYF.

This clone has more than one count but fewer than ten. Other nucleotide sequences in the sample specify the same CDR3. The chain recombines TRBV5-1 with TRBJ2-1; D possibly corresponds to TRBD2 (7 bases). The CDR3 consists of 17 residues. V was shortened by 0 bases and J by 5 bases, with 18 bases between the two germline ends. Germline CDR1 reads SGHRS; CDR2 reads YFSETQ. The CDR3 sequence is CASSLVGRGLADNEQFF. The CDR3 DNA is TGCGCCAGCAGCTTGGTAGGCAGGGGTCTAGCGGACAATGAGCAGTTCTTC.

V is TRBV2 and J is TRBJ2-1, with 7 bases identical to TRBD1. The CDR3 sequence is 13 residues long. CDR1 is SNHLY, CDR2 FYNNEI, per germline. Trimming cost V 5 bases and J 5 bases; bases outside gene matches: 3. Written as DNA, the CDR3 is TGTGCCAGCAGTAGGGACAGCAACAATGAGCAGTTCTTC. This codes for CASSRDSNNEQFF.

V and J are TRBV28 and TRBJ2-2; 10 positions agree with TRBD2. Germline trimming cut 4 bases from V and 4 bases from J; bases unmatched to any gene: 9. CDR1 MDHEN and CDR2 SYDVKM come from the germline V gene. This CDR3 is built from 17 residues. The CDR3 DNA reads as TGTGCCAGCAGTTGGGGAGCGGGAGGGCCAAGCACCGGGGAGCTGTTTTTT. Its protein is CASSWGAGGPSTGELFF.

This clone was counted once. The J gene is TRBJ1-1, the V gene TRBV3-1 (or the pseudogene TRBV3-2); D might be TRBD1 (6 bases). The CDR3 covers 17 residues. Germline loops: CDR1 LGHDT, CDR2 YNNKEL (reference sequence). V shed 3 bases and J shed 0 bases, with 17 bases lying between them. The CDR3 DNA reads TGTGCCAGCAGCCAGCGCCCATCCGGGACAATGAACACTGAAGCTTTCTTT. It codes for CASSQRPSGTMNTEAFF.

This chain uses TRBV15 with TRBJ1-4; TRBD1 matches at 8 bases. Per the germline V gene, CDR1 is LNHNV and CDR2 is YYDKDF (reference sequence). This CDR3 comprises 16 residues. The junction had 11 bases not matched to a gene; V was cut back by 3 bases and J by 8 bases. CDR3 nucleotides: TGTGCCACCAGCAGGTCTGACAGGGGAGGCCGGGAAAAACTGTTTTTT. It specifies CATSRSDRGGREKLFF.

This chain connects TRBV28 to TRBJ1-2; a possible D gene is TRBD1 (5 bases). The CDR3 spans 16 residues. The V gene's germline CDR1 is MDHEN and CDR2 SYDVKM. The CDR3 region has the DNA TGTGCTTCAGTTTACGGAGGGGCGATGCTCGGGGAAGGCTACACCTTC. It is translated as CASVYGGAMLGEGYTF.